This T cell receptor (beta chain) was retrieved from a study of graft-versus-host responses after intestinal transplantation. Turning to the study itself: Multivisceral, liver-intestinal, or isolated intestinal grafts went to recipients. Whole-study findings and limits: Graft-donor T cell macrochimerism in patients accompanied high graft-versus-host to host-versus-graft clonal ratios in allografts.

TCRdb keeps only in-frame clones here, not all; method: immunoSEQ multiplex PCR. The table has about 23,000 clones, around 47% seen once. Responder cells labeled with CFSE (roughly 200,000) were co-plated with irradiated stimulator cells labeled with violet dye (roughly 200,000). V lost 7 bases to trimming and J lost 6 bases; unmatched junction nucleotides: 15. The germline CDR1 and CDR2 sequences are MNHEY and SMNVEV (reference sequence). The CDR3 runs to 16 residues. This TCR was recovered from a human patient who was an organ donor for intestinal transplantation. The rearrangement joins TRBV27 to TRBJ2-3; 8 bases map to TRBD2. Sequencing was performed on alloreactive CD8+ T cells from a mixed lymphocyte reaction culture, taken before transplantation. The subset denotes: CFSE-low proliferating T cells sorted from roughly 6-day pre-transplant mixed lymphocyte reaction (GvH or HvG direction). The CDR3 loop is CASMIAGTSLFDTQYF. DNA of the CDR3: TGTGCCAGCATGATAGCCGGGACTAGTCTATTTGATACGCAGTATTTT.